This record covers a single T cell receptor (beta chain). Its antigen is unidentified. The data originate from a study of shared clonotypes between healthy human individuals. Caucasian adults residing in Nashville, Tennessee made up all the donors. Study-level results: In four donors, about 5% of naive CD4 clonotypes appeared in common. The genetic and exposure-history diversity represented was limited by few donors.

Original processing methods: Filtering differed since immunoSEQ provided only junctions, with no quality scores. Sequencing was performed with immunoSEQ multiplex PCR; in TCRdb, only in-frame clones are kept and a portion is missing. D and trimming were read from the DNA, whereas the V and J calls and clone size are those reported in that table. The table includes about 2.3 million clones, approximately 95% detected once. Germline CDR1 reads SEHNR; CDR2 reads FQNEAQ (reference sequence). Unmatched junction bases numbered 7, after V lost 3 bases and J lost 3 bases. The length of the CDR3 is 16 residues.

The sequence was collected from a young man in good health. Some clones in this sample may be carry-over from other donors' samples. The sample was naive CD4+ T cells from PBMCs. Noted subset: CD45RA+ positively selected. The gene calls are TRBV7-9 and TRBJ2-3; 9 nucleotides agree with TRBD2. CDR3 amino acids: CASSLYSGSTTDTQYF. In nucleotides, the CDR3 is TGTGCCAGCAGCTTGTATAGCGGGAGTACGACAGATACGCAGTATTTT.